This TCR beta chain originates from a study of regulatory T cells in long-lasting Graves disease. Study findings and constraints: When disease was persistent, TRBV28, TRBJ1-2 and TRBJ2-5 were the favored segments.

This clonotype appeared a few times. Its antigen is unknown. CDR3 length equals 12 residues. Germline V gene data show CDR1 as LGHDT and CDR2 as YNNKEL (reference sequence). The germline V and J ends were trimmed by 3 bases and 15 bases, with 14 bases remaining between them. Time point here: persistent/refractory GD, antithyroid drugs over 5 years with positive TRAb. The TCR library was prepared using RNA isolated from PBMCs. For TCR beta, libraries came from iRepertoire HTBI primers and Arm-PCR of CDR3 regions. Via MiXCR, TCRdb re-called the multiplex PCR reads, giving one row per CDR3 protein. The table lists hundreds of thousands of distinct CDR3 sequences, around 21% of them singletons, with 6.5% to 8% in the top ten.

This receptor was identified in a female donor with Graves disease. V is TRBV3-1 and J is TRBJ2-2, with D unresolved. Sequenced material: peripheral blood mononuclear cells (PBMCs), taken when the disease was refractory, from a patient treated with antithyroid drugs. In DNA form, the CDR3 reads TGTGCCAGCAGCCAGCGCGGCGAGGTGGTGTTTTTT. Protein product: CASSQRGEVVFF.